The 17 T cell receptor beta chains below were found in one sample sequenced in a study of cytomegalovirus exposure and HLA in healthy donors. The PCR employed 60 Vbeta primers together with 13 Jbeta primers. The table came from immunoSEQ multiplex PCR; TCRdb's copy has only in-frame clones and leaves some out. The sample comprises roughly 150,000 clones, about 75% of which are singletons, and approximately 1.5% rests with the top ten. The sample was PBMCs. The receptor set was obtained from a woman aged 30 to 39 in good health and CMV-seronegative.

The CDR3 coding sequence is TGTGCCAGCAGTTTTCTCGGGGGGTTTGGAGAGACCCAGTACTTC. Translation: CASSFLGGFGETQYF. This chain connects TRBV2 to TRBJ2-5, with 7 positions matching TRBD2. From germline, CDR1 is SNHLY and CDR2 FYNNEI. CDR3 length: 15 residues. With 5 bases clipped from V and 4 bases from J, the junction kept 10 bases outside the gene matches.

In its sample, this clone was seen a few times. The chain combines TRBV6-1 with TRBJ1-3; 7 bases are shared with TRBD1. V shed 6 bases, J shed 4 bases, and the junction held 6 bases outside the gene matches. Germline V gives CDR1 MNHNS, CDR2 SASEGT. This CDR3 contains 14 residues. The CDR3, as DNA: TGTGCCAGCAGACTCACAGGGGTGGGAAACACCATATATTTT. It encodes CASRLTGVGNTIYF.

This chain joins TRBV5-5 and TRBJ2-7; unclear D gene. Germline CDR1 and CDR2: SGHKS and YYEKEE (reference sequence). The CDR3 has 12 residues. V dropped 0 bases and J dropped 4 bases, with 5 bases sitting between them. CDR3 coding DNA: TGTGCCAGCAGCTTGGACTATTACGAGCAGTACTTC. This codes for CASSLDYYEQYF.

This clone has a handful of counts. V usage is TRBV5-1 and J usage is TRBJ2-2, with a weak D call TRBD1 (5 bases). CDR3 size: 14 residues. V lost 7 bases, J lost 2 bases, and 12 bases lay in between. From germline, CDR1 is SGHRS and CDR2 YFSETQ. The CDR3 nucleotides are TGCGCCAGCGGCGAAGGGGCTAACACCGGGGAGCTGTTTTTT. Its translation: CASGEGANTGELFF.

CDR3 sequence reads: CASSPPGGYEQYF. The DNA of the CDR3 is TGTGCCAGCAGTCCCCCGGGAGGCTACGAGCAGTACTTC. The rearrangement joins TRBV27 to TRBJ2-7; 7 bases are shared with TRBD2. V shed 5 bases, J shed 3 bases, and the junction held 4 bases outside the gene matches. The V gene's germline CDR1 is MNHEY and CDR2 SMNVEV (reference sequence). The CDR3 length is 13 residues.

The chain employs TRBV9 and TRBJ1-2; D is unresolved. The V end lost 5 bases, the J end lost 5 bases, and 7 bases lay between the germline ends. The CDR3 loop spans 11 amino acids. Germline assignment: CDR1 SGDLS and CDR2 YYNGEE. This CDR3 is CASRSGYGYTF. The CDR3 DNA is TGTGCCAGCAGGTCCGGGTATGGCTACACCTTC.

The chain recombines TRBV7-2 with TRBJ2-2; the match to TRBD1 covers 9 bases. This CDR3 has 14 amino acids. V lost 7 bases and J lost 1; bases outside the gene matches: 1. Germline lookup yields CDR1 SGHTA and CDR2 FQGNSA. The CDR3 sequence: CASTGQGNTGELFF. The CDR3 DNA follows: TGTGCCAGCACGGGACAGGGGAACACCGGGGAGCTGTTTTTT.

V gene TRBV6-4 combines with J gene TRBJ1-1; TRBD1 aligns across 9 bases. V was pared by 11 bases and J by 9 bases, with 13 bases of the junction left unmatched. The length of the CDR3 is 13 residues. Germline assignment: CDR1 MRHNA and CDR2 SNTAGT. CDR3 in amino acids: CAGKIEQGAKAFF. The CDR3 DNA reads as TGTGCCGGCAAGATAGAACAGGGGGCCAAAGCTTTCTTT.

The rearrangement links TRBV27 to TRBJ2-7, with 7 bases identical to TRBD1. CDR1 is MNHEY and CDR2 is SMNVEV in the germline V gene (reference sequence). The CDR3 is 15 amino acids. V trimming: 1 base; J trimming: 3 bases; junction bases outside the gene matches: 6. CDR3: CASSLWAGGLYEQYF. The CDR3 DNA reads TGTGCCAGCAGTTTATGGGCAGGGGGTCTCTACGAGCAGTACTTC.

The chain carries TRBV5-1 and TRBJ1-2, with D perhaps matching TRBD1 (5 bases). Germline CDR1 reads SGHRS; CDR2 reads YFSETQ. This CDR3 is 14 amino acids long. With 1 base removed from V and 4 bases from J, the gap between germline ends came to 11 bases. In DNA form, the CDR3 reads TGCGCCAGCAGCTTGTCTGCAGGGTTCTATGGCTACACCTTC. It codes for CASSLSAGFYGYTF.

This clone showed up just once. This rearrangement joins TRBV7-3 to TRBJ2-1, with 7 bases identical to TRBD2. V gave up 6 bases and J gave up 7 bases; unmatched junction bases: 6. The CDR3 length is 13 residues. Germline V gene lookup returns CDR1 SGHTA and CDR2 FQGTGA. The CDR3 reads CASRQTSLNEQFF. The CDR3 DNA reads as TGTGCCAGCAGGCAGACTAGCCTGAATGAGCAGTTCTTC.

The chain uses TRBV19 and TRBJ2-1, with D possibly being TRBD2 (6 bases). Trimming removed 3 bases from V and 3 bases from J, with 9 bases in between. The CDR3 is made up of 14 amino acids. Germline-derived CDR1 and CDR2 are LNHDA and SQIVND (reference sequence). The CDR3 DNA sequence: TGTGCCAGTAGTATCGGCGGGGTCTACAATGAGCAGTTCTTC. Translation gives CASSIGGVYNEQFF.

The chain carries TRBV27 and TRBJ2-3; tentative D call: TRBD2 (6 bases). Germline V lookup: CDR1 MNHEY, CDR2 SMNVEV (reference sequence). The CDR3 consists of 16 residues. Trimming removed 5 bases from V and 0 bases from J, with 15 bases in between. The CDR3 loop reads CASSNALGGSTDTQYF. The CDR3, as DNA: TGTGCCAGCAGTAACGCCTTGGGGGGAAGCACAGATACGCAGTATTTT.

The gene calls are TRBV19 and TRBJ1-6; the match to TRBD1 covers 7 bases. V trimming: 6 bases; J trimming: 6 bases; junction bases outside the gene matches: 5. CDR1 LNHDA and CDR2 SQIVND come from the germline V gene (reference sequence). This CDR3 has 14 residues. The CDR3 DNA reads as TGTGCCAGTAGCAACAGGGGAGGTAATTCACCCCTCCACTTT. It encodes CASSNRGGNSPLHF.

The chain combines TRBV6-5 with TRBJ1-4, with 7 nucleotides matching TRBD1. The trim removed 5 bases at V and 8 bases at J, leaving 5 bases unmatched. CDR1 and CDR2 from the germline V gene are MNHEY and SVGAGI. CDR3 length: 13 residues. The chain's CDR3 is CASSDRVTEKLFF. DNA for the CDR3: TGTGCCAGCAGTGACAGGGTTACGGAAAAACTGTTTTTT.

The chain combines TRBV6-5 with TRBJ2-2; D is possibly TRBD1 (6 bases). This CDR3 contains 16 residues. Germline CDR1 is MNHEY and CDR2 is SVGAGI. V was trimmed by 0 bases and J by 0 bases, leaving 8 bases between them. Here the CDR3 DNA reads TGTGCCAGCAGTTACTCGAACAGGGCGAACACCGGGGAGCTGTTTTTT. As protein: CASSYSNRANTGELFF.

The sample holds a few counts of this clone. The V gene is TRBV28, the J gene TRBJ2-3; D perhaps matches TRBD1 (6 bases). The V gene lost 4 bases and the J gene lost 0 bases, with 11 bases spanning the gap. The CDR3 is 15 amino acids. Germline values: CDR1 MDHEN, CDR2 SYDVKM. CDR3 amino acids: CASSSVDRSTDTQYF. The CDR3 DNA follows: TGTGCCAGCAGTTCCGTCGACAGGAGCACAGATACGCAGTATTTT.